Listed here are 30 T cell receptor beta chains from one sample, sequenced in a study of long-term antiretroviral therapy in people with HIV. Researchers ran immunoSEQ v3.0 at survey level. TCRdb keeps only in-frame clones here, not all; method: immunoSEQ multiplex PCR. In the table there are tens of thousands of clones, 70% to 90% of which are singletons. Sequences were derived from unsorted PBMCs, sampled 0.6 years after starting antiretroviral therapy. The receptors come from a man aged 55 to 70 with HIV.

The chain employs TRBV18 and TRBJ2-3; D call uncertain. Germline V gene sequence: CDR1 KGHSH, CDR2 LQKENI. The CDR3 contains 15 residues. Trimming took off 2 bases at V and 0 bases at J, with 9 bases between the two ends. The CDR3 bases are TGTGCCAGCTCACCAGTGGCCCTTAGCACAGATACGCAGTATTTT. Translated: CASSPVALSTDTQYF.

The chain couples TRBV5-6 to TRBJ2-5, with a tentative D call TRBD2 (7 bases). V was pared by 2 bases and J by 5 bases, with 13 bases between. Per the germline V gene, CDR1 is SGHDT and CDR2 is YYEEEE. CDR3 length: 14 amino acids. The CDR3 sequence is CASSFGGPGETQYF. CDR3 DNA: TGTGCCAGCAGCTTCGGGGGGCCGGGGGAGACCCAGTACTTC. Together with reference TRBV5-6 and TRBJ2-5, the CDR3 gives the full variable domain: DAGVTQSPTHLIKTRGQQVTLRCSPKSGHDTVSWYQQALGQGPQFIFQYYEEEERQRGNFPDRFSGHQFPNYSSELNVNALLLGDSALYLCASSFGGPGETQYFGPGTRLLVL.

The chain joins TRBV2 to TRBJ2-7; TRBD2 aligns across 10 bases. V dropped 2 bases and J dropped 4; count of bases not matched to a gene: 11. This CDR3 has 17 amino acids. Germline V gives CDR1 SNHLY, CDR2 FYNNEI. This chain's CDR3 is CASSERPTSGFLYEQYF. CDR3 in DNA: TGTGCCAGCAGTGAAAGGCCGACTAGCGGGTTTTTATACGAGCAGTACTTC. Drawing the rest from reference TRBV2 and TRBJ2-7, the complete variable domain is EPEVTQTPSHQVTQMGQEVILRCVPISNHLYFYWYRQILGQKVEFLVSFYNNEISEKSEIFDDQFSVERPDGSNFTLKIRSTKLEDSAMYFCASSERPTSGFLYEQYFGPGTRLTVT.

The rearrangement joins TRBV7-9 to TRBJ1-1; TRBD1 is a possible D gene (5 bases). Trimming took off 8 bases at V and 0 bases at J, with 16 bases between the two ends. The CDR3 covers 15 residues. Germline values: CDR1 SEHNR, CDR2 FQNEAQ (reference sequence). CDR3 DNA sequence: TGTGCCAGCGGGGCAAGAGGGAACATGAACACTGAAGCTTTCTTT. Translated: CASGARGNMNTEAFF.

V is TRBV5-1 and J is TRBJ2-5; perhaps TRBD1 as D (6 bases). The CDR3 totals 13 residues. Germline V gene sequence: CDR1 SGHRS, CDR2 YFSETQ. V dropped 1 base and J dropped 3 bases, with 7 bases sitting between them. The CDR3 nucleotides are TGCGCCAGCAGCTTGACAGGGAAAGAGACCCAGTACTTC. This translates into CASSLTGKETQYF.

This chain uses TRBV4-1 with TRBJ1-4, with 8 positions matching TRBD1. The CDR3 totals 16 residues. Germline assignment: CDR1 MGHRA and CDR2 YSYEKL. With V trimmed by 1 base and J by 5 bases, 6 bases remained unmatched. The CDR3 DNA follows: TGCGCCAGCAGCCAAGGGGCAGGGACAGGAAATGAAAAACTGTTTTTT. Encoded protein: CASSQGAGTGNEKLFF.

This rearrangement joins TRBV29-1 to TRBJ2-5, with a tentative D call TRBD1 (6 bases). Trimming took off 1 base at V and 3 bases at J, with 12 bases between the two ends. The germline gives CDR1 SQVTM, CDR2 ANQGSEA. The CDR3 covers 14 residues. CDR3 DNA: TGCAGCGTTGAAGTTTCGGCAGGGGAAGAGACCCAGTACTTC. It translates to CSVEVSAGEETQYF.

This chain connects TRBV6-5 to TRBJ2-1, with 15 bases identical to TRBD2. The length of the CDR3 is 15 residues. Germline V lookup: CDR1 MNHEY, CDR2 SVGAGI. V trimming: 1 base; J trimming: 10 bases; junction bases outside the gene matches: 2. CDR3 in amino acids: CASSYWGTSGGEQFF. The CDR3 DNA is TGTGCCAGCAGTTACTGGGGGACTAGCGGGGGGGAGCAGTTCTTC.

The rearrangement uses TRBV6-5 and TRBJ2-1; D is possibly TRBD1 (5 bases). V was cut by 4 bases and J by 5 bases, with 9 bases left in between. This CDR3 is 13 amino acids long. Germline values: CDR1 MNHEY, CDR2 SVGAGI. The CDR3 is CASSSGLNNEQFF. The CDR3 nucleotides are TGTGCCAGCAGTTCAGGGCTAAACAATGAGCAGTTCTTC.

The chain couples TRBV5-1 to TRBJ2-3, with D perhaps matching TRBD1 (6 bases). This CDR3 contains 16 residues. CDR1 and CDR2 (germline): SGHRS, YFSETQ. Trimming removed 3 bases from V and 5 bases from J, with 19 bases in between. Written as DNA, the CDR3 is TGCGCCAGCAGCTCAACAGGGTCATCTGGGGTAGATACGCAGTATTTT. Protein product: CASSSTGSSGVDTQYF. The full variable domain, completed using reference TRBV5-1 and TRBJ2-3, is KAGVTQTPRYLIKTRGQQVTLSCSPISGHRSVSWYQQTPGQGLQFLFEYFSETQRNKGNFPGRFSGRQFSNSRSEMNVSTLELGDSALYLCASSSTGSSGVDTQYFGPGTRLTVL.

CDR3 in amino acids: CASSLVFLSSYEQYF. The CDR3 DNA reads as TGTGCCAGCAGCTTGGTATTCCTTAGCTCCTACGAGCAGTACTTC. The chain joins TRBV5-5 to TRBJ2-7; D is uncertain. Germline CDR1 reads SGHKS; CDR2 reads YYEKEE (reference sequence). The CDR3 loop spans 15 amino acids. The germline V and J ends were trimmed by 0 bases and 0 bases, with 10 bases remaining between them.

The CDR3 bases are TGTGCCAGCAGTCCAGGGACAGATGCCCTGTACTATGGCTACACCTTC. This codes for CASSPGTDALYYGYTF. The rearrangement links TRBV27 to TRBJ1-2; 7 positions agree with TRBD1. Germline-derived CDR1 and CDR2 are MNHEY and SMNVEV (reference sequence). The length of the CDR3 is 16 residues. V dropped 5 bases and J dropped 3; count of bases not matched to a gene: 12.

This chain uses TRBV27 with TRBJ1-5; D may be TRBD1 (5 bases). The V gene lost 11 bases and the J gene lost 4 bases, with 18 bases spanning the gap. This CDR3 is built from 14 residues. The germline V gene has CDR1 MNHEY and CDR2 SMNVEV (reference sequence). CDR3 coding DNA: TGTGCCGGAGCGGATGGGACGGATAATCAGCCCCAGCATTTT. Its translation: CAGADGTDNQPQHF.

J is TRBJ1-5 and V is TRBV6-5; no clear D. From germline, CDR1 is MNHEY and CDR2 SVGAGI. The CDR3 spans 15 residues. V was pared by 0 bases and J by 0 bases, with 6 bases between. Here the CDR3 reads CASSYSANSNQPQHF. In DNA form, the CDR3 reads TGTGCCAGCAGTTACTCAGCGAATAGCAATCAGCCCCAGCATTTT.

The chain employs TRBV28 and TRBJ2-7; the D is unclear. In germline, CDR1 is MDHEN, CDR2 SYDVKM. The V end was cut by 6 bases, the J end by 3 bases, with 9 bases between. This CDR3 is 12 amino acids long. The chain's CDR3 is CASSYNLYEQYF. CDR3 DNA: TGTGCCAGCAGCTATAACCTCTACGAGCAGTACTTC.

V usage is TRBV7-9 and J usage is TRBJ2-1; D may be TRBD2 (5 bases). The CDR3 sequence is 16 residues long. Germline-derived CDR1 and CDR2 are SEHNR and FQNEAQ (reference sequence). Trimming removed 5 bases from V and 6 bases from J, with 20 bases in between. Here the CDR3 reads CASSRELPAGFNEQFF. CDR3 nucleotide sequence: TGTGCCAGCAGCCGTGAGCTCCCGGCGGGTTTCAATGAGCAGTTCTTC.

V gene TRBV5-1 combines with J gene TRBJ2-7; no definite D call. The CDR3 runs 15 residues. V was cut by 0 bases and J by 0 bases, with 10 bases left in between. In germline, CDR1 is SGHRS, CDR2 YFSETQ. DNA for the CDR3: TGCGCCAGCAGCTTGGCCCCAGAAAGCTCCTACGAGCAGTACTTC. Its translation is CASSLAPESSYEQYF.

Regarding this clone: One end of the junction varies from germline; a read error may be responsible. The V gene is TRBV7-7, the J gene TRBJ2-1, with D hard to call. CDR1 and CDR2 (germline): SSHAT, FNYEAQ (reference sequence). CDR3 length: 16 residues. The CDR3 DNA sequence: TGTGCTAGCAGCCCTCTATCCGGGTCCCCCTCGGGTGAGCAGTTCTTC. This codes for CASSPLSGSPSGEQFF.

The CDR3 DNA sequence: TGCGCCAGCAGCTGGGCGGGTAGCTCCTACGAGCAGTACTTC. This translates into CASSWAGSSYEQYF. This sequence joins TRBV5-1 and TRBJ2-7, with TRBD2 as a possible D gene (5 bases). Germline values: CDR1 SGHRS, CDR2 YFSETQ. Trimming took off 3 bases at V and 0 bases at J, with 10 bases between the two ends. The CDR3 covers 14 residues. The full variable domain, with the rest looked up from reference TRBV5-1 and TRBJ2-7, is KAGVTQTPRYLIKTRGQQVTLSCSPISGHRSVSWYQQTPGQGLQFLFEYFSETQRNKGNFPGRFSGRQFSNSRSEMNVSTLELGDSALYLCASSWAGSSYEQYFGPGTRLTVT.

The V and J genes are TRBV5-5 and TRBJ2-7, with TRBD2 matching 9 bases. From germline, CDR1 is SGHKS and CDR2 YYEKEE (reference sequence). V gave up 3 bases and J gave up 6 bases; unmatched junction bases: 10. This CDR3 spans 15 amino acids. The CDR3 DNA follows: TGTGCCAGCAGCTCCCAAGCGGGAGGACGCCTCGAGCAGTACTTC. Its protein product is CASSSQAGGRLEQYF.

The CDR3 coding sequence is TGTGCCAGGGCAGGGGGGAGTGAAAAACTGTTTTTT. Translated: CARAGGSEKLFF. The chain carries TRBV27 and TRBJ1-4, with TRBD1 matching over 7 bases. Germline V gene sequence: CDR1 MNHEY, CDR2 SMNVEV (reference sequence). The junction had 5 bases not matched to a gene; V was cut back by 9 bases and J by 7 bases. This CDR3 region has 12 residues.

The chain links TRBV29-1 to TRBJ1-1; TRBD1 matches at 11 bases. V dropped 6 bases and J dropped 5; count of bases not matched to a gene: 14. Germline V gives CDR1 SQVTM, CDR2 ANQGSEA. CDR3 size: 16 residues. The CDR3 sequence: CSVADRGRKWSTEAFF. CDR3 in DNA: TGCAGCGTCGCGGACAGGGGGCGAAAATGGAGTACTGAAGCTTTCTTT.

The V and J genes are TRBV5-1 and TRBJ2-1; the D is unclear. From germline, CDR1 is SGHRS and CDR2 YFSETQ. Trimming took off 4 bases at V and 4 bases at J, with 9 bases between the two ends. The CDR3 has 13 residues. DNA of the CDR3: TGCGCCAGCAGCCTACATTTTTACAATGAGCAGTTCTTC. It encodes CASSLHFYNEQFF.

The gene calls are TRBV4-3 and TRBJ1-4; tentatively, D is TRBD1 (5 bases). Germline values: CDR1 LGHNA, CDR2 YSLEER. The CDR3 runs to 16 residues. Deletions cut 1 base from V and 4 bases from J, with 13 bases between. DNA of the CDR3: TGCGCCAGCAGCCAAGGAGTGGCAGGGAATAATGAAAAACTGTTTTTT. Its protein is CASSQGVAGNNEKLFF.

The rearrangement links TRBV15 to TRBJ1-2; D remains unclear. Germline CDR1 reads LNHNV; CDR2 reads YYDKDF (reference sequence). V gave up 0 bases and J gave up 0 bases, with 8 bases separating them. This CDR3 contains 15 residues. CDR3 protein: CATSREYASNYGYTF. Written as DNA, the CDR3 is TGTGCCACCAGCAGAGAATACGCTTCTAACTATGGCTACACCTTC.

The DNA of the CDR3 is TGCAGCGTCCAGGGACAGGGCTCGAAACAATCCTACAATGAGCAGTTCTTC. Translating gives CSVQGQGSKQSYNEQFF. The chain has TRBV29-1 and TRBJ2-1; TRBD1 agrees at 9 bases. V was pared by 6 bases and J by 1 base, with 13 bases of the junction left unmatched. Per the germline V gene, CDR1 is SQVTM and CDR2 is ANQGSEA. This CDR3 spans 17 amino acids.

The chain is built from TRBV6-5 and TRBJ1-2; 8 bases align to TRBD1. After removal of 5 bases from V and 3 bases from J, the junction contained 5 bases not matched to a gene. The CDR3 has 14 amino acids. CDR1 and CDR2 (germline): MNHEY, SVGAGI. The CDR3 spells CASSVRGRDYGYTF. In DNA, the CDR3 is TGTGCCAGCAGTGTCAGGGGGCGCGACTATGGCTACACCTTC.

The CDR3 nucleotides are TGCGCCAGCAGCCCCGGTACATTCAAAAACATTCAGTACTTC. It translates to CASSPGTFKNIQYF. The chain links TRBV5-1 to TRBJ2-4, with D unresolved. Trimming took off 4 bases at V and 3 bases at J, with 11 bases between the two ends. CDR1 is SGHRS, CDR2 YFSETQ, per germline. This CDR3 contains 14 residues.

J is TRBJ2-5 and V is TRBV9, with a tentative D call TRBD2 (6 bases). The germline gives CDR1 SGDLS, CDR2 YYNGEE. The V end was cut by 0 bases, the J end by 1 base, with 13 bases between. The CDR3 is 16 residues long. CDR3 residues: CASSVGISGSQETQYF. The CDR3 DNA reads as TGTGCCAGCAGCGTAGGGATTAGCGGAAGCCAAGAGACCCAGTACTTC.

The V and J genes are TRBV7-6 and TRBJ2-1, with a tentative D call TRBD2 (7 bases). The CDR3 loop spans 20 amino acids. Deletions cut 1 base from V and 3 bases from J, with 25 bases between. CDR1 is SGHVS, CDR2 FNYEAQ, per germline. CDR3 residues: CASSLGRAGDGLVNYNEQFF. CDR3 coding DNA: TGTGCCAGCAGCTTAGGCAGGGCAGGGGACGGACTAGTAAACTACAATGAGCAGTTCTTC.